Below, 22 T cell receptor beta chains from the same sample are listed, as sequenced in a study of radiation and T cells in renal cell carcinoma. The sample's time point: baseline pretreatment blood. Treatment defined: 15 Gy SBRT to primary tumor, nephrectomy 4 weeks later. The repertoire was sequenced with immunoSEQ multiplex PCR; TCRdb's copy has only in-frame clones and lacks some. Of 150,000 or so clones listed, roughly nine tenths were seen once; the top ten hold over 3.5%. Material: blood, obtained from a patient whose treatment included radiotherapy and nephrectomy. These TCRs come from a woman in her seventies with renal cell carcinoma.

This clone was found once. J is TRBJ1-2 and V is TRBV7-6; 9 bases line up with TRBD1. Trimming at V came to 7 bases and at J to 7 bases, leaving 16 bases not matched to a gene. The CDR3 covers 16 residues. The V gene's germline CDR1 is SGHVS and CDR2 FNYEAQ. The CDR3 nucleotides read TGTGCCAGCACCCCCGGGACAGGGTTTGTCGGCGGTGGCTACACCTTC. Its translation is CASTPGTGFVGGGYTF.

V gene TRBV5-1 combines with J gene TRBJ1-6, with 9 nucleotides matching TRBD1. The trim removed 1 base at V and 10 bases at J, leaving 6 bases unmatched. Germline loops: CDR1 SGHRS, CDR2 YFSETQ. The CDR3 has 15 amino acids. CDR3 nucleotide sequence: TGCGCCAGCAGCTTGACAGGGGGCGCGGGGTCACCCCTCCACTTT. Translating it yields CASSLTGGAGSPLHF.

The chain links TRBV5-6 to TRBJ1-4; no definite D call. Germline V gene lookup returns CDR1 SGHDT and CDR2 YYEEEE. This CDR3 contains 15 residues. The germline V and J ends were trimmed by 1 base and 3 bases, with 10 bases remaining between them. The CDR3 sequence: CASSLTGAANEKLFF. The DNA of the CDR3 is TGTGCCAGCAGCTTGACGGGCGCAGCTAATGAAAAACTGTTTTTT.

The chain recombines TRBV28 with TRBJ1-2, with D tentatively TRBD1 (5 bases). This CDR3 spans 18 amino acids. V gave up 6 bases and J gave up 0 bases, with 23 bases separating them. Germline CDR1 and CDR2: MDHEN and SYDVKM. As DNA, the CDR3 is TGTGCCAGCAGGACGACAGTCGTCAACGTGACTCCTAACTATGGCTACACCTTC. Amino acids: CASRTTVVNVTPNYGYTF.

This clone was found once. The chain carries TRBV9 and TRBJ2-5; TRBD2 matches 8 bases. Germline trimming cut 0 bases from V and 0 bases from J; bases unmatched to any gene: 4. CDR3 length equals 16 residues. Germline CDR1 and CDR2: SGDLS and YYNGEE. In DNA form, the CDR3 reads TGTGCCAGCAGCGTAGCGCAGCGGGGGAACCAAGAGACCCAGTACTTC. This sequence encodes CASSVAQRGNQETQYF. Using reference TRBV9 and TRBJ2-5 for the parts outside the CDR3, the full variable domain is DSGVTQTPKHLITATGQRVTLRCSPRSGDLSVYWYQQSLDQGLQFLIQYYNGEERAKGNILERFSAQQFPDLHSELNLSSLELGDSALYFCASSVAQRGNQETQYFGPGTRLLVL.

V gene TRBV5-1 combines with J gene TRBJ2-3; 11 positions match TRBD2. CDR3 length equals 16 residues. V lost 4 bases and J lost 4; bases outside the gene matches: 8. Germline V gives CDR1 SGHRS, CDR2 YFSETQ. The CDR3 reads CASSPSSGGLADTQYF. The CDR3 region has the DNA TGCGCCAGCAGCCCGTCTAGCGGGGGGCTCGCAGATACGCAGTATTTT.

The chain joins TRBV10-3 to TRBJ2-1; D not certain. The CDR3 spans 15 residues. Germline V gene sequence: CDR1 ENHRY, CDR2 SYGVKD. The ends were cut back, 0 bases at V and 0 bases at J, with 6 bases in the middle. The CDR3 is CAISESASSYNEQFF. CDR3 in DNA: TGTGCCATCAGTGAGTCCGCGAGCTCCTACAATGAGCAGTTCTTC.

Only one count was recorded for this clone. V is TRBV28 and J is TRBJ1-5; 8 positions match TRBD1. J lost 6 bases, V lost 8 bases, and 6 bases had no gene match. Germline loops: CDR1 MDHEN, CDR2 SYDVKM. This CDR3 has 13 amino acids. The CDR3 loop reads CASLTGGIQPQHF. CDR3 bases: TGTGCCAGCCTTACAGGGGGAATTCAGCCCCAGCATTTT.

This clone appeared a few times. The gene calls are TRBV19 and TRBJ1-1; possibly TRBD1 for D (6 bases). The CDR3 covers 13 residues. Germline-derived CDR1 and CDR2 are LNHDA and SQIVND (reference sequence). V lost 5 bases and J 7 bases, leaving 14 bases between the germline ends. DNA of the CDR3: TGTGCCAGTAGTGACAGGCGAGGGGATGAAGCTTTCTTT. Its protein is CASSDRRGDEAFF.

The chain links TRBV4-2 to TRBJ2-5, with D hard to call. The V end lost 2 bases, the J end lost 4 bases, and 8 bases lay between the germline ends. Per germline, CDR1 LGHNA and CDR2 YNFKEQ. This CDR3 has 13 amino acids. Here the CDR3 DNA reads TGTGCCAGCAGCCAATCTCCCGCAGAGACCCAGTACTTC. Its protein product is CASSQSPAETQYF.

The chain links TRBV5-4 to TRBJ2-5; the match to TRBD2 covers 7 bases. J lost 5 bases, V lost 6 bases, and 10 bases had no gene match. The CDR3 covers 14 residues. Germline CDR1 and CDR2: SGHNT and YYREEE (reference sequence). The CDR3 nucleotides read TGTGCCAGCAACTCATTTAGCGGGCGGGAGACCCAGTACTTC. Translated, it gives CASNSFSGRETQYF.

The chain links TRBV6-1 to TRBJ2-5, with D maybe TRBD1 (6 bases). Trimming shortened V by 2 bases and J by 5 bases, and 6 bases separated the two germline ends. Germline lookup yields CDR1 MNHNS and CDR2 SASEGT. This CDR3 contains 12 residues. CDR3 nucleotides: TGTGCCAGCAGTGAACAGGGGGAGACCCAGTACTTC. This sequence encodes CASSEQGETQYF.

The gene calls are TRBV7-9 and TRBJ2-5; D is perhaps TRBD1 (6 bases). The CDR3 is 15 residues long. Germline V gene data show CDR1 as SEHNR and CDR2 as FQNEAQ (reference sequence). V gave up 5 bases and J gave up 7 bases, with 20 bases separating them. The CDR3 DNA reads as TGTGCCAGCAGCCAGGGGCTAGTCGGCCGGGGGACCCAGTACTTC. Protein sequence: CASSQGLVGRGTQYF.

This CDR3 is CASSARGLAGPNEQFF. The CDR3 DNA reads TGTGCCAGCAGTGCCCGGGGACTAGCGGGCCCCAATGAGCAGTTCTTC. The V gene is TRBV27, the J gene TRBJ2-1; 12 bases are a match to TRBD2. V lost 5 bases to trimming and J lost 6 bases; unmatched junction nucleotides: 8. The CDR3 covers 16 residues. Germline V lookup: CDR1 MNHEY, CDR2 SMNVEV (reference sequence).

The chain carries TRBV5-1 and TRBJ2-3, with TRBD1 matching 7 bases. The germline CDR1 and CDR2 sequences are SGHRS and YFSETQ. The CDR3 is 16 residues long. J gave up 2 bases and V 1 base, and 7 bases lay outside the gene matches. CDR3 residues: CASSLLRQGTTDTQYF. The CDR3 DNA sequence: TGCGCCAGCAGCTTGTTGAGACAGGGCACCACAGATACGCAGTATTTT.

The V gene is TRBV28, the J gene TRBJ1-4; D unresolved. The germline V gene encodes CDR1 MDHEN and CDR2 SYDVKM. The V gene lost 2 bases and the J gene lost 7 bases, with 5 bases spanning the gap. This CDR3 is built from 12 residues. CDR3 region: CASSLRGEKLFF. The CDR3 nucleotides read TGTGCCAGCAGTTTACGGGGTGAAAAACTGTTTTTT.

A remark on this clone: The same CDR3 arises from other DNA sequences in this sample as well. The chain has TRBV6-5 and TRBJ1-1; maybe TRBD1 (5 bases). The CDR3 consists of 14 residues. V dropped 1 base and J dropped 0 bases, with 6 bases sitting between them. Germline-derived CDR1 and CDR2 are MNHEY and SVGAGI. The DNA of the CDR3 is TGTGCCAGCAGTTACTTGGGGGTGAACACTGAAGCTTTCTTT. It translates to CASSYLGVNTEAFF.

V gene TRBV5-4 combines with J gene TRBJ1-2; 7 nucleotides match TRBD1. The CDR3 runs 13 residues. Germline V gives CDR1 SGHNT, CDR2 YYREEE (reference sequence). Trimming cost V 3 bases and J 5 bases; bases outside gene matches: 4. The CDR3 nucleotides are TGTGCCAGCAGCTCGGGACAGCAGTATGGCTACACCTTC. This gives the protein CASSSGQQYGYTF.

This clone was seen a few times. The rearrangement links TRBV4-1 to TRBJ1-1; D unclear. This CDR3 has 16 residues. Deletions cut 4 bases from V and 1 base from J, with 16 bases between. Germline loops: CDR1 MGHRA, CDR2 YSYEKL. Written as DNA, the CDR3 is TGCGCCAGCAGCCTGTTACCCACTGCATCGAACACTGAAGCTTTCTTT. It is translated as CASSLLPTASNTEAFF.

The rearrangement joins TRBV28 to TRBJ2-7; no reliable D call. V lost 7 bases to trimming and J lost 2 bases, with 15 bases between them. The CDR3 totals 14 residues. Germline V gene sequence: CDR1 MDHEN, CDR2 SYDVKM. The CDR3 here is CASITHGAPYEQYF. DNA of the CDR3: TGTGCCAGCATTACCCACGGTGCCCCCTACGAGCAGTACTTC.

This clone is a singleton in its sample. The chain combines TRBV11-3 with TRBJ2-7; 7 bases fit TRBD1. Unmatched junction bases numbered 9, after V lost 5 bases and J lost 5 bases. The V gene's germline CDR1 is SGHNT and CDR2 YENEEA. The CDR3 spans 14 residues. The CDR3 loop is CASSISTGYHEQYF. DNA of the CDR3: TGTGCCAGCAGCATCTCGACAGGGTACCACGAGCAGTACTTC.

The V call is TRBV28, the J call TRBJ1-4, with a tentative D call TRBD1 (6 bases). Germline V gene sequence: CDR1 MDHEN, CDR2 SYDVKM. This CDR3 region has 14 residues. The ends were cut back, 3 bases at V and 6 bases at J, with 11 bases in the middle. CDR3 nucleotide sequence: TGTGCCAGCAGTTTGACAGGCGGGGATGAAAAACTGTTTTTT. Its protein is CASSLTGGDEKLFF.